A selection of T cell receptor beta chains follows, all from one sample in a study of cytomegalovirus exposure and HLA in healthy donors. Libraries were prepared by immunoSEQ multiplex PCR; TCRdb keeps only in-frame clonotypes and omits some of them. The sample includes approximately 300,000 clones, approximately 84% of them seen just once. Sequenced material: PBMCs. The receptor source for this set is a woman between 35 and 50 years old in good health and CMV-seropositive. Both conserved end residues are part of each CDR3. A D gene is named only where the DNA matches it firmly. Rows give clone size only sometimes, using once, few, many, or a class for an expanded clone.

length: 13; V: TRBV30; J: TRBJ2-5; size: few; D: -; CDR3: CALEGWGKETQYF; DNA: TGTGCCCTGGAGGGTTGGGGGAAAGAGACCCAGTACTTC
length: 16; V: TRBV11-2; J: TRBJ2-1; size: few; D: TRBD2; CDR3: CASSQGLAGSYNEQFF; DNA: TGCGCCAGCAGCCAAGGACTAGCGGGCTCCTACAATGAGCAGTTCTTC
length: 15; V: TRBV21-1; J: TRBJ1-4; size: -; D: -; CDR3: CASSTQGATNEKLFF; DNA: TGTGCCAGCAGCACACAGGGGGCGACTAATGAAAAACTGTTTTTT
length: 11; V: TRBV11-3; J: TRBJ2-7; size: -; D: -; CDR3: CASSILIEQYF; DNA: TGTGCCAGCAGCATATTAATCGAGCAGTACTTC
length: 14; V: TRBV7-9; J: TRBJ1-1; size: -; D: -; CDR3: CASSLEFPGAEAFF; DNA: TGTGCCAGCAGCTTAGAGTTCCCGGGGGCTGAAGCTTTCTTT
length: 14; V: TRBV9; J: TRBJ1-5; size: -; D: -; CDR3: CASSGQASNQPQHF; DNA: TGTGCCAGCAGCGGACAGGCTAGCAATCAGCCCCAGCATTTT
length: 15; V: TRBV6-5; J: TRBJ2-3; size: -; D: TRBD2; CDR3: CASSLRTSSADTQYF; DNA: TGTGCCAGCAGCTTACGGACTAGTAGCGCAGATACGCAGTATTTT
length: 13; V: TRBV30; J: TRBJ1-1; size: -; D: -; CDR3: CAWSVRVEAEAFF; DNA: TGTGCCTGGAGTGTACGTGTTGAGGCTGAAGCTTTCTTT
length: 14; V: TRBV10-3; J: TRBJ2-3; size: -; D: TRBD2; CDR3: CAIKTSGSTDTQYF; DNA: TGTGCCATCAAAACTAGCGGGAGCACAGATACGCAGTATTTT
length: 16; V: TRBV9; J: TRBJ1-1; size: few; D: TRBD1; CDR3: CASSASWTGENTEAFF; DNA: TGTGCCAGCAGCGCGTCGTGGACAGGTGAAAACACTGAAGCTTTCTTT
length: 13; V: TRBV7-9; J: TRBJ2-1; size: few; D: -; CDR3: CASSLEQYNEQFF; DNA: TGTGCCAGCAGCTTAGAACAGTACAATGAGCAGTTCTTC
length: 16; V: TRBV7-7; J: TRBJ2-5; size: -; D: TRBD2; CDR3: CASSEEGGSHRETQYF; DNA: TGTGCTAGCAGCGAAGAGGGCGGGAGTCACCGAGAGACCCAGTACTTC
length: 17; V: TRBV7-6; J: TRBJ2-1; size: -; D: -; CDR3: CASSSFRRESWSNEQFF; DNA: TGTGCCAGCAGCTCATTCAGGCGGGAATCGTGGTCCAATGAGCAGTTCTTC
length: 17; V: TRBV9; J: TRBJ2-5; size: -; D: TRBD2; CDR3: CASSAMFRGGPLETQYF; DNA: TGTGCCAGCAGCGCCATGTTCCGGGGAGGGCCTCTAGAGACCCAGTACTTC
length: 15; V: TRBV7-9; J: TRBJ2-7; size: -; D: TRBD2; CDR3: CASSLIAGGVHEQYF; DNA: TGTGCCAGCAGCCTCATAGCGGGAGGAGTCCACGAGCAGTACTTC
length: 13; V: TRBV9; J: TRBJ1-1; size: -; D: -; CDR3: CASSVGRNTEAFF; DNA: TGTGCCAGCAGCGTAGGGAGGAACACTGAAGCTTTCTTT
length: 16; V: TRBV14; J: TRBJ2-2; size: -; D: -; CDR3: CASSQEYSVQAGELFF; DNA: TGTGCCAGCAGCCAAGAGTATAGTGTTCAGGCCGGGGAGCTGTTTTTT
length: 15; V: TRBV5-6; J: TRBJ2-5; size: -; D: -; CDR3: CASSSPSGRQETQYF; DNA: TGTGCCAGCAGCTCCCCATCTGGGCGACAAGAGACCCAGTACTTC
length: 13; V: TRBV9; J: TRBJ2-7; size: -; D: -; CDR3: CASSVGSSYEQYF; DNA: TGTGCCAGCAGCGTAGGTAGCTCCTACGAGCAGTACTTC
length: 16; V: TRBV13; J: TRBJ2-7; size: few; D: -; CDR3: CASSLGLTGSSYEQYF; DNA: TGTGCCAGCAGCTTAGGCCTGACAGGAAGCTCCTACGAGCAGTACTTC
length: 15; V: TRBV5-8; J: TRBJ2-5; size: -; D: TRBD2; CDR3: CASSSTSGSTKTQYF; DNA: TGTGCCAGCAGCTCGACTAGCGGGAGTACAAAGACCCAGTACTTC
length: 12; V: TRBV7-6; J: TRBJ2-5; size: -; D: -; CDR3: CASSSYQETQYF; DNA: TGTGCCAGCAGTTCGTACCAAGAGACCCAGTACTTC
length: 11; V: TRBV11-3; J: TRBJ1-1; size: -; D: TRBD1; CDR3: CASSPGQEAFF; DNA: TGTGCCAGCAGCCCGGGACAGGAAGCTTTCTTT
length: 13; V: TRBV28; J: TRBJ1-2; size: -; D: -; CDR3: CASTSTGTYGYTF; DNA: TGTGCCAGCACCTCAACAGGAACCTATGGCTACACCTTC
length: 14; V: TRBV12-5; J: TRBJ2-7; size: once; D: -; CDR3: CASGTRQDAYEQYF; DNA: TGTGCTAGTGGGACCCGACAGGATGCCTACGAGCAGTACTTC
length: 14; V: TRBV2; J: TRBJ2-5; size: -; D: TRBD2; CDR3: CASRAGGLGETQYF; DNA: TGTGCCAGCAGGGCGGGAGGACTGGGGGAGACCCAGTACTTC
length: 14; V: TRBV21-1; J: TRBJ2-2; size: -; D: -; CDR3: CAPGAGRRTGELFF; DNA: TGTGCCCCAGGGGCAGGGAGACGCACCGGGGAGCTGTTTTTT
length: 14; V: TRBV7-9; J: TRBJ1-1; size: once; D: -; CDR3: CASSLADRGPEAFF; DNA: TGTGCCAGCAGCTTAGCTGACAGAGGACCTGAAGCTTTCTTT
length: 13; V: TRBV5-6; J: TRBJ2-3; size: -; D: -; CDR3: CASSHRGTDTQYF; DNA: TGTGCCAGCAGTCATAGAGGCACAGATACGCAGTATTTT
length: 15; V: TRBV30; J: TRBJ1-3; size: -; D: -; CDR3: CAWSVRGNAGNTIYF; DNA: TGTGCCTGGAGTGTCAGGGGTAACGCTGGAAACACCATATATTTT
length: 14; V: TRBV23-1; J: TRBJ1-5; size: -; D: -; CDR3: CASSRQVGNQPQHF; DNA: TGCGCCAGCAGTAGGCAGGTAGGCAATCAGCCCCAGCATTTT
length: 17; V: TRBV5-6; J: TRBJ2-2; size: once; D: TRBD1; CDR3: CASSQLDRASFSGELFF; DNA: TGTGCCAGCAGCCAGCTGGACAGGGCCAGTTTTTCCGGGGAGCTGTTTTTT
length: 14; V: TRBV6-6; J: TRBJ2-7; size: -; D: -; CDR3: CASSGGTPNYEQYF; DNA: TGTGCCAGCAGCGGCGGGACTCCAAACTACGAGCAGTACTTC
length: 16; V: TRBV2; J: TRBJ1-4; size: -; D: TRBD1; CDR3: CASSEWGTATNEKLFF; DNA: TGTGCCAGCAGTGAATGGGGGACAGCAACTAATGAAAAACTGTTTTTT
length: 15; V: TRBV28; J: TRBJ2-7; size: once; D: TRBD2; CDR3: CASSRRGGRLSEQYF; DNA: TGTGCCAGCAGTCGTCGGGGGGGCCGACTTAGCGAGCAGTACTTC
length: 20; V: TRBV19; J: TRBJ2-6; size: -; D: TRBD2; CDR3: CASSPIGLAGGSSGANGLTF; DNA: TGTGCCAGTAGTCCTATCGGACTAGCGGGAGGGAGCTCTGGGGCCAACGGCCTGACTTTC
length: 16; V: TRBV28; J: TRBJ1-4; size: -; D: TRBD1; CDR3: CASSPMRTGGNEKLFF; DNA: TGTGCCAGCAGTCCGATGCGGACAGGGGGAAATGAAAAACTGTTTTTT
length: 12; V: TRBV28; J: TRBJ1-1; size: -; D: -; CDR3: CASSPQVNEAFF; DNA: TGTGCCAGCAGTCCCCAGGTTAATGAAGCTTTCTTT
length: 15; V: TRBV28; J: TRBJ2-3; size: -; D: TRBD1; CDR3: CASSPLWTGTDTQYF; DNA: TGTGCCAGCAGTCCCCTATGGACAGGGACAGATACGCAGTATTTT
length: 14; V: TRBV7-8; J: TRBJ1-5; size: -; D: TRBD1; CDR3: CASSPQGDPLTQHF; DNA: TGTGCCAGCAGCCCACAGGGGGACCCCCTAACCCAGCATTTT
length: 14; V: TRBV7-9; J: TRBJ1-5; size: once; D: -; CDR3: CASSQGGDNQPQHF; DNA: TGTGCCAGCAGCCAAGGCGGAGACAATCAGCCCCAGCATTTT
length: 13; V: TRBV7-3; J: TRBJ2-2; size: -; D: -; CDR3: CASSSGFTGELFF; DNA: TGTGCCAGCAGCTCAGGGTTCACCGGGGAGCTGTTTTTT
length: 13; V: TRBV29-1; J: TRBJ2-1; size: -; D: -; CDR3: CSVGGVSYNEQFF; DNA: TGCAGCGTTGGGGGGGTTTCCTACAATGAGCAGTTCTTC
length: 13; V: TRBV6-5; J: TRBJ1-1; size: few; D: -; CDR3: CASSLRENTEAFF; DNA: TGTGCCAGCAGTTTGAGAGAGAACACTGAAGCTTTCTTT
length: 11; V: TRBV5-1; J: TRBJ2-7; size: -; D: -; CDR3: CASSLGGEQYF; DNA: TGCGCCAGCAGCTTAGGGGGCGAGCAGTACTTC
length: 16; V: TRBV28; J: TRBJ2-1; size: -; D: TRBD2; CDR3: CASSPLRTSSYNEQFF; DNA: TGTGCCAGCAGTCCCCTAAGGACTAGCTCCTACAATGAGCAGTTCTTC
length: 15; V: TRBV30; J: TRBJ2-1; size: once; D: TRBD2; CDR3: CAWRRLAGRSGEQFF; DNA: TGTGCCTGGAGGAGACTAGCGGGGCGGAGCGGTGAGCAGTTCTTC
length: 16; V: TRBV15; J: TRBJ2-1; size: -; D: -; CDR3: CATSRDVVSSYNEQFF; DNA: TGTGCCACCAGCAGAGATGTTGTTAGCTCCTACAATGAGCAGTTCTTC
length: 15; V: TRBV25-1; J: TRBJ1-4; size: -; D: -; CDR3: CASSESGTTNEKLFF; DNA: TGTGCCAGCAGTGAATCCGGGACAACTAATGAAAAACTGTTTTTT
length: 14; V: TRBV27; J: TRBJ1-5; size: once; D: -; CDR3: CASSSGYSNQPQHF; DNA: TGTGCCAGCAGTTCAGGGTATAGCAATCAGCCCCAGCATTTT
length: 13; V: TRBV7-8; J: TRBJ2-6; size: -; D: -; CDR3: CASSLSGANGLTF; DNA: TGTGCCAGCAGCTTATCTGGGGCCAACGGCCTGACTTTC
length: 19; V: TRBV6-1; J: TRBJ2-3; size: -; D: TRBD2; CDR3: CASSESNSGSLFGTDTQYF; DNA: TGTGCCAGCAGTGAAAGTAATAGCGGGAGCCTCTTCGGCACAGATACGCAGTATTTT
length: 12; V: TRBV6-6; J: TRBJ1-2; size: -; D: -; CDR3: CASSGQNYGYTF; DNA: TGTGCCAGCAGCGGACAGAACTATGGCTACACCTTC
length: 13; V: TRBV27; J: TRBJ2-7; size: -; D: -; CDR3: CASSFQGQYEQYF; DNA: TGTGCCAGCAGTTTCCAGGGCCAGTACGAGCAGTACTTC
length: 15; V: TRBV27; J: TRBJ1-2; size: -; D: -; CDR3: CASSLERGNHYGYTF; DNA: TGTGCCAGCAGTTTGGAGAGAGGGAATCACTATGGCTACACCTTC